This T cell receptor (beta chain) was captured by sequencing in a study of blood T cell repertoires in COVID-19. About the research overall: Sources were T cells, B-cell-depleted T cells, or PBMCs; the material itself was cDNA or gDNA.

The CDR3 consists of 15 residues. The V gene lost 6 bases and the J gene lost 8 bases, with 20 bases spanning the gap. Germline CDR1 and CDR2: SGHAT and FQDESV (reference sequence). This clone was seen once. Original analysis: Amplification from reference gene primers served as the basis for estimated nucleated cell counts. Generated by immunoSEQ multiplex PCR, the TCRdb table keeps only in-frame clones and is missing some. V, J and clone size were drawn from that table, and D and trimming were deduced from the DNA. The table has fewer than 200,000 clones, approximately 84% seen once; the top ten hold more than 7.5%.

V is TRBV11-1 and J is TRBJ2-1; D possibly corresponds to TRBD2 (7 bases). The material sequenced was peripheral blood. The clonotype originates from a man aged 35-49 years who had recovered from COVID-19. CDR3 DNA sequence: TGTGCCAGCAGTTTCATGGGGGGGGCCCCGGATGAGCAGTTCTTC. Translation gives CASSFMGGAPDEQFF.